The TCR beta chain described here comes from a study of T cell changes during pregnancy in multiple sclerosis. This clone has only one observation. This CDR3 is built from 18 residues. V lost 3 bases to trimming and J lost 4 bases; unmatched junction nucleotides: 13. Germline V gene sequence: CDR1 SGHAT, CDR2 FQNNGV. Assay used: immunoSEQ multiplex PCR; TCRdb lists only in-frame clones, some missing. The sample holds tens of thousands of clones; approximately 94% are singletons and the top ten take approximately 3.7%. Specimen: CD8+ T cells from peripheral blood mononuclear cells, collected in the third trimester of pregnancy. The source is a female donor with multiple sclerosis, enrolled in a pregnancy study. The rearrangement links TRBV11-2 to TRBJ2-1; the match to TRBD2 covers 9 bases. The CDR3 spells CASSFETSGYDGYNEQFF. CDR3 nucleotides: TGTGCCAGCAGCTTTGAGACTAGCGGATATGATGGATACAATGAGCAGTTCTTC.